This T cell receptor beta chain was documented in a study of cytomegalovirus exposure and HLA in healthy donors. PCR used 60 Vbeta primers and 13 Jbeta primers. Profiling relied on immunoSEQ multiplex PCR, and the TCRdb table lists in-frame clones only, not all of them. The sample contains roughly 190,000 clones, around a tenth of which appear only once. Per germline, CDR1 SGHRS and CDR2 YFSETQ. Trimming cost V 2 bases and J 2 bases, with 11 bases left between them. The CDR3 contains 14 residues. Regarding this clone: Its antigen is currently unknown.

Study observations and caveats: TCR association rates varied by HLA locus in a later analysis, with DRB1 highest and HLA-C lowest.

The chain carries TRBV5-1 and TRBJ2-7, with a tentative D call TRBD2 (6 bases). Sequencing was performed on PBMCs. This receptor was identified in a woman aged 25 to 45 in good health and CMV-seropositive. CDR3 loop: CASSFRDSPYEQYF. The CDR3 nucleotides are TGCGCCAGCAGCTTCCGGGACTCTCCCTACGAGCAGTACTTC.